The T cell receptor (beta chain) described here comes from a study of blood T cell repertoires in COVID-19. Whole-study context: From the United States, Italy and Spain came samples of acute and convalescent COVID-19. PBMCs, B-cell-depleted T cells, or T cells were the source of the cDNA or gDNA that made up the material.

Authors' methods: Nucleated cell counts were estimated from reference gene primer amplification. The assay was immunoSEQ multiplex PCR, and TCRdb's table has in-frame clones only and misses some. The D gene and trimming were derived from the DNA, and the V and J assignments and clone size from that table. This sample carries around 300,000 clones, roughly 87% of them seen once, and the ten largest clones take 1%. The CDR3 has 15 amino acids. Trimming stripped 0 bases from V and 7 bases from J, with 16 bases between. Germline CDR1 and CDR2: LNHNV and YYDKDF (reference sequence). This clone was found once.

The sequenced sample was peripheral blood. The rearrangement links TRBV15 to TRBJ2-7; weak D call: TRBD1 (5 bases). The origin of this receptor is a man aged 45-65 years with active or convalescent COVID-19. CDR3: CATSRDGEVGREQYF. CDR3 bases: TGTGCCACCAGCAGAGATGGCGAGGTGGGGCGGGAGCAGTACTTC. Filled out from reference TRBV15 and TRBJ2-7, the complete variable domain reads DAMVIQNPRYQVTQFGKPVTLSCSQTLNHNVMYWYQQKSSQAPKLLFHYYDKDFNNEADTPDNFQSRRPNTSFCFLDIRSPGLGDTAMYLCATSRDGEVGREQYFGPGTRLTVT.